Presented here are 14 T cell receptor beta chains from one specimen sequenced in a study of CD8 T cells in ankylosing spondylitis. General study points: In ankylosing spondylitis blood, a motif of about 8 highly homologous TCR beta variants appeared characteristic.

In TCRdb, the 5' RACE reads were re-called with MiXCR into one record per CDR3 protein. The data show some 240,000 distinct CDR3 sequences, with more than 5.5% seen just once and 14% held by the top ten. These receptors have no identified antigens. Sequencing was performed on blood, either unsorted or a sorted T cell fraction (not recorded which). The receptors were sampled from a male donor with ankylosing spondylitis.

This clonotype was picked up many times. This rearrangement joins TRBV29-1 to TRBJ2-7; D may be TRBD1 (5 bases). The CDR3 is 12 amino acids. Trimming shortened V by 4 bases and J by 0 bases, and 7 bases separated the two germline ends. The germline gives CDR1 SQVTM, CDR2 ANQGSEA. DNA of the CDR3: TGCAGCGTTGGCAGGGACTCCTACGAGCAGTACTTC. As protein: CSVGRDSYEQYF.

This clonotype was seen a few times. The chain uses TRBV27 and TRBJ2-6, with 8 bases lining up with TRBD2. Trimming took 7 bases from V and 1 from J; bases not matched to a gene: 12. Germline values: CDR1 MNHEY, CDR2 SMNVEV (reference sequence). CDR3 length: 18 residues. The CDR3 reads CASTTAGGDSSGANVLTF. CDR3 sequence (DNA): TGTGCCAGCACGACCGCGGGGGGAGATAGTTCTGGGGCCAACGTCCTGACTTTC.

This clonotype was seen many times. The chain is built from TRBV14 and TRBJ2-7; either TRBD1 or TRBD2 may fit D (5 bases each). This CDR3 region has 13 residues. Germline-derived CDR1 and CDR2 are SGHDN and FVKESK. V was shortened by 4 bases and J by 3 bases, with 10 bases between the two germline ends. CDR3 coding DNA: TGTGCCAGCAGCCCGGGACGGTACTACGAGCAGTACTTC. It specifies CASSPGRYYEQYF.

The chain carries TRBV7-6 and TRBJ2-7, with D uncertain. The CDR3 sequence is 12 residues long. Germline CDR1 SGHVS, CDR2 FNYEAQ. V shed 5 bases and J shed 4 bases, with 9 bases lying between them. Here the CDR3 DNA reads TGTGCCAGCAGCGCAGAAGGGTACGAGCAGTACTTC. This translates into CASSAEGYEQYF.

Points on this clonotype: Just one base apart from a much larger clone, this may be a read error. The chain combines TRBV29-1 with TRBJ2-7, with unresolved D. Germline-derived CDR1 and CDR2 are SQVTM and ANQGSEA. V lost 7 bases and J 3 bases, leaving 10 bases between the germline ends. This CDR3 contains 11 residues. The CDR3, as DNA: TGCAGCGCCGATGCAAGCTACGAGCAGTACTTC. It is translated as CSADASYEQYF.

This clonotype was seen repeatedly, ten times or more. The CDR3 reads CASSLGAPETDTQYF. The CDR3 nucleotides are TGCGCCAGCAGCTTGGGGGCTCCTGAAACAGATACGCAGTATTTT. The genes are TRBV5-1 and TRBJ2-3; D gene uncertain. V lost 0 bases to trimming and J lost 3 bases, with 11 bases between them. CDR3 length equals 15 residues. The V gene's germline CDR1 is SGHRS and CDR2 YFSETQ.

This rearrangement joins TRBV27 to TRBJ2-1; D may be TRBD2 (6 bases). This CDR3 contains 14 residues. The germline gives CDR1 MNHEY, CDR2 SMNVEV (reference sequence). V was shortened by 4 bases and J by 1 base, with 8 bases between the two germline ends. CDR3 amino acids: CASSSLASYNEQFF. The CDR3 DNA is TGTGCCAGCAGTTCTCTAGCGTCCTACAATGAGCAGTTCTTC.

This clonotype has just a few counts. The V and J genes are TRBV28 and TRBJ1-3; D is unclear. The CDR3 is 15 amino acids. Trimming shortened V by 0 bases and J by 0 bases, and 6 bases separated the two germline ends. Germline CDR1 reads MDHEN; CDR2 reads SYDVKM. The CDR3 DNA reads TGTGCCAGCAGTTTATGGGCGGCCTCTGGAAACACCATATATTTT. Amino acids: CASSLWAASGNTIYF.

This clonotype has at least ten counts. The V gene is TRBV7-9, the J gene TRBJ2-5, with D possibly matching TRBD1 (5 bases). The CDR3 loop spans 15 amino acids. V lost 1 base to trimming and J lost 4 bases, with 13 bases between them. In germline, CDR1 is SEHNR, CDR2 FQNEAQ (reference sequence). CDR3 in amino acids: CASSLEQTEGETQYF. CDR3 nucleotides: TGTGCCAGCAGCTTAGAGCAGACAGAAGGAGAGACCCAGTACTTC.

This clonotype came up many times. The chain couples TRBV20-1 to TRBJ2-7; 10 bases are shared with TRBD1. Germline V gene data show CDR1 as DFQATT and CDR2 as SNEGSKA (reference sequence). This CDR3 spans 14 amino acids. V shed 6 bases, J shed 5 bases, and the junction held 10 bases outside the gene matches. This CDR3 is CSASPPDRGNEQYF. Written as DNA, the CDR3 is TGCAGTGCAAGTCCTCCGGACAGGGGGAACGAGCAGTACTTC.

This clonotype was seen ten or more times. This chain connects TRBV5-1 to TRBJ1-2; D gene ambiguous. Trimming took 10 bases from V and 2 from J, leaving 18 bases between them. The V gene's germline CDR1 is SGHRS and CDR2 YFSETQ. The CDR3 extends over 14 amino acids. DNA of the CDR3: TGCGCCGGTGGGCCAGATCACCAAAACTATGGCTACACCTTC. As protein: CAGGPDHQNYGYTF.

This clonotype was seen ten or more times. This rearrangement joins TRBV12-3 or TRBV12-4 to TRBJ1-4; perhaps TRBD1 as D (5 bases). V gave up 6 bases and J gave up 7 bases, with 18 bases separating them. CDR3 length: 15 residues. Here the CDR3 DNA reads TGTGCCAGCAGCCCTGGGGCTACCTCAGGTGAAAAACTGTTTTTT. Translation gives CASSPGATSGEKLFF.

This clonotype was detected ten times or more. The V and J genes are TRBV20-1 and TRBJ1-2; tentatively, D is TRBD1 (5 bases). V was trimmed by 1 base and J by 0 bases, leaving 18 bases between them. Germline lookup yields CDR1 DFQATT and CDR2 SNEGSKA (reference sequence). This CDR3 is 17 amino acids long. CDR3 in amino acids: CSARAPVQSGANYGYTF. Written as DNA, the CDR3 is TGCAGTGCTAGAGCCCCGGTTCAGTCGGGGGCTAACTATGGCTACACCTTC.

This clonotype was seen a few times. The chain carries TRBV9 and TRBJ2-7; 8 bases line up with TRBD2. The CDR3 covers 15 residues. Looked up from germline, CDR1 is SGDLS and CDR2 is YYNGEE. The V and J ends lost 0 bases and 5 bases, in that order; junction bases with no gene match: 7. The CDR3, as DNA: TGTGCCAGCAGCGTAGAAGGGACTAGAGGGAACGAGCAGTACTTC. This encodes CASSVEGTRGNEQYF. Drawing the rest from reference TRBV9 and TRBJ2-7, the complete variable domain is DSGVTQTPKHLITATGQRVTLRCSPRSGDLSVYWYQQSLDQGLQFLIQYYNGEERAKGNILERFSAQQFPDLHSELNLSSLELGDSALYFCASSVEGTRGNEQYFGPGTRLTVT.